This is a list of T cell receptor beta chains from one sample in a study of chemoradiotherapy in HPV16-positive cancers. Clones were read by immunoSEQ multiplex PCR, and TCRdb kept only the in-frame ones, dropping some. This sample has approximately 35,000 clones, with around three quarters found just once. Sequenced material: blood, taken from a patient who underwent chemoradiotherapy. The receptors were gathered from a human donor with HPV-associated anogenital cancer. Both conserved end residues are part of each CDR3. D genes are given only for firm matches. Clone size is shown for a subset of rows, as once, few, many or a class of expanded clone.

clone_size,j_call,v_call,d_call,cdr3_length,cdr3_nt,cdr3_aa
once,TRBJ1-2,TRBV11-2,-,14,TGTGCCAGCAGCTTAGTAAGGGCAGGGTATGGCTACACCTTC,CASSLVRAGYGYTF
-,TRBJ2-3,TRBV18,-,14,TGTGCCAGCTCACCACTCGCGGAGGCAGATACGCAGTATTTT,CASSPLAEADTQYF
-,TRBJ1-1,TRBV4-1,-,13,TGCGCCAGCAGAATTGCAGTGAACACTGAAGCTTTCTTT,CASRIAVNTEAFF
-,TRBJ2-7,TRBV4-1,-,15,TGCGCCAGCAGCCAAGGGTCCTACCTTAAAGACGAGCAGTACTTC,CASSQGSYLKDEQYF
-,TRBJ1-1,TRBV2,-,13,TGTGCCAGGACAGGCGGTATGAACACTGAAGCTTTCTTT,CARTGGMNTEAFF
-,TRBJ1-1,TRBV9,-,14,TGTGCCAGCAGCGGGACAGTGGTGAACACTGAAGCTTTCTTT,CASSGTVVNTEAFF
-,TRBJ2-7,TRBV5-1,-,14,TGCGCCAGCAGCTTGGGTTCGGGTCGAGGCGAGCAGTACTTC,CASSLGSGRGEQYF
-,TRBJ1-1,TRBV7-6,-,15,TGTGCCAGCAGCTTAGCCTGGGGGCGGGCCACTGAAGCTTTCTTT,CASSLAWGRATEAFF
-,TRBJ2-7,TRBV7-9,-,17,TGTGCCAGCAGCTTAGATACGCCAGGTGGGGTACCCTACGAGCAGTACTTC,CASSLDTPGGVPYEQYF
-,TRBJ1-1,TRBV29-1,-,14,TGCAGCGTACCGTCGAGGGGCTCCATAAATGAAGCTTTCTTT,CSVPSRGSINEAFF
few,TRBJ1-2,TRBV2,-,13,TGTGCCAGCAGTGTCTGGGGGACCCATGGCTACACCTTC,CASSVWGTHGYTF
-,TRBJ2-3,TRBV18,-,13,TGTGCCAGCTCCGGCGGAGCCGGGGATACGCAGTATTTT,CASSGGAGDTQYF
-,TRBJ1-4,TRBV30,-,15,TGTGCCTGGAGTCCCCTTAGGCAGGGAGACGAAAAACTGTTTTTT,CAWSPLRQGDEKLFF